A selection of T cell receptor beta chains follows, all from one sample in a study of T cells in Graves' hyperthyroidism and ophthalmopathy. TCRdb re-analysed the multiplex PCR reads in MiXCR, keeping a single row per CDR3 protein. The sample records around 580,000 distinct CDR3 sequences, 16% being singletons. The sample taken for sequencing was blood. These TCRs come from a woman aged 18-29 years with Graves' hyperthyroidism. Both conserved end residues are part of each CDR3. A D gene is named only where the DNA matches it firmly. Size tells how often a clone was seen (once, few, many) or the class of an expanded clone, and some rows leave it out.

clone_size d_call j_call cdr3_length v_call cdr3_aa cdr3_nt
many - TRBJ2-3 12 TRBV20-1 CSARPPTSTQYF TGCAGTGCCAGACCCCCAACTAGTACGCAGTATTTT
many TRBD1 TRBJ2-2 19 TRBV6-2/TRBV6-3 CASSYRRQGGQGDTGELFF TGTGCCAGCAGTTACCGCCGCCAAGGGGGACAGGGAGACACCGGGGAGCTGTTTTTT
many - TRBJ2-7 15 TRBV2 CASRGRRVRPDEQYF TGTGCCAGCAGAGGGCGGAGAGTTCGCCCGGACGAGCAGTACTTC
- TRBD1 TRBJ2-3 16 TRBV15 CATSRDTGGMGDTQYF TGTGCCACCAGCAGAGACACAGGGGGTATGGGGGATACGCAGTATTTT
- - TRBJ2-5 13 TRBV24-1 CATSLGGQETQYF TGTGCCACCAGTTTGGGCGGCCAAGAGACCCAGTACTTC
many - TRBJ2-1 14 TRBV11-2 CASRKDGASNEQFF TGTGCCAGCAGAAAAGACGGGGCCTCGAATGAGCAGTTCTTC
- - TRBJ2-1 11 TRBV20-1 CSASYANEQFF TGCAGTGCTAGTTACGCGAATGAGCAGTTCTTC
few TRBD2 TRBJ2-2 20 TRBV11-2 CASSFHPGLAGGQGTGELFF TGTGCCAGCAGCTTCCACCCGGGACTAGCGGGAGGGCAGGGGACCGGGGAGCTGTTTTTT
few TRBD2 TRBJ2-3 18 TRBV20-1 CSARDIYLPSGDTDTQYF TGCAGTGCTAGAGATATATATTTGCCTAGCGGAGACACAGATACGCAGTATTTT
- TRBD1 TRBJ1-5 16 TRBV29-1 CSVTGTGGDSSQPQHF TGCAGCGTTACAGGAACAGGGGGAGATAGTAGTCAGCCCCAGCATTTT
- - TRBJ2-2 16 TRBV19 CASSIWESPITGELFF TGTGCCAGTAGTATTTGGGAGAGCCCGATCACCGGGGAGCTGTTTTTT
- - TRBJ2-5 14 TRBV12-3/TRBV12-4 CASLPYSGSETQYF TGTGCCAGCTTACCATATTCGGGCTCGGAGACCCAGTACTTC
many - TRBJ1-1 14 TRBV6-5 CASSYAQGNTEAFF TGTGCCAGCAGTTACGCACAGGGAAACACTGAAGCTTTCTTT
- - TRBJ2-3 16 TRBV28 CASSSAGAGETDTQYF TGTGCCAGCAGTTCTGCAGGGGCAGGAGAAACAGATACGCAGTATTTT
many - TRBJ2-7 12 TRBV29-1 CSVVGDPYEQYF TGCAGCGTTGTGGGAGACCCCTACGAGCAGTACTTC
- - TRBJ2-7 14 TRBV20-1 CSARKADTIYEQYF TGCAGTGCTAGAAAGGCGGACACTATCTACGAGCAGTACTTC
many - TRBJ1-1 13 TRBV27 CASSLARRTEAFF TGTGCCAGCAGTTTGGCCAGGCGGACTGAAGCTTTCTTT
- TRBD1 TRBJ1-3 19 TRBV6-6 CASSYSIPTGGRRRNTIYF TGTGCCAGCAGTTACTCGATCCCAACAGGGGGGCGCCGAAGAAACACCATATATTTT
- - TRBJ2-1 15 TRBV6-9 CASSYTRSGVHEQFF TGTGCCAGCAGTTACACACGCTCAGGGGTCCATGAGCAGTTCTTC
many - TRBJ2-7 14 TRBV28 CASTQDRTTYEQYF TGTGCCAGCACCCAGGACAGAACTACCTACGAGCAGTACTTC
many - TRBJ2-7 15 TRBV6-5 CASSYSRKAGHEQYF TGTGCCAGCAGTTACTCTAGGAAGGCGGGCCACGAGCAGTACTTC
few - TRBJ1-1 14 TRBV25-1 CASSAGHMNTEAFF TGTGCCAGCAGTGCAGGACACATGAACACTGAAGCTTTCTTT
once TRBD2 TRBJ2-1 15 TRBV20-1 CSARRLAGGYGEQFF TGCAGTGCTAGAAGACTAGCGGGGGGTTACGGTGAGCAGTTCTTC
- - TRBJ1-5 15 TRBV19 CASSPLTGSRQPQHF TGTGCCAGTAGTCCTCTAACAGGGTCGAGGCAGCCCCAGCATTTT
- TRBD2 TRBJ2-1 15 TRBV4-1 CASRPHSGAHNEQFF TGCGCCAGCAGACCCCATAGCGGGGCGCACAATGAGCAGTTCTTC
- - TRBJ1-2 13 TRBV20-1 CSARDAGNYGYTF TGCAGTGCTAGAGATGCCGGGAACTATGGCTACACCTTC
many TRBD1 TRBJ1-2 17 TRBV2 CASSAVGTGGINYGYTF TGTGCCAGCAGTGCAGTAGGGACAGGCGGGATAAACTATGGCTACACCTTC
- - TRBJ2-7 14 TRBV5-5 CASSLDISSYEQYF TGTGCCAGCAGCCTCGACATCTCTTCCTACGAGCAGTACTTC
many - TRBJ1-2 15 TRBV7-9 CASARPGSTNYGYTF TGTGCCAGCGCTCGGCCGGGGAGCACTAACTATGGCTACACCTTC
few - TRBJ2-1 17 TRBV11-3 CASSLDIPWGEVNGQFF TGTGCCAGCAGCTTAGATATCCCCTGGGGGGAGGTTAATGGACAGTTCTTC
few TRBD2 TRBJ2-1 13 TRBV5-1 CASGLAGENEQFF TGCGCCAGCGGACTAGCGGGAGAGAATGAGCAGTTCTTC
many - TRBJ2-1 15 TRBV28 CASNMGGTSYNEQFF TGTGCCAGCAATATGGGCGGGACAAGCTACAATGAGCAGTTCTTC
many - TRBJ1-1 15 TRBV12-3/TRBV12-4 CASSLGFRGNTEAFF TGTGCCAGCAGTTTGGGGTTCCGTGGGAACACTGAAGCTTTCTTT
many - TRBJ1-2 16 TRBV20-1 CSARDRTGAINYGYTF TGCAGTGCTAGAGATCGGACCGGGGCCATTAACTATGGCTACACCTTC
- - TRBJ2-7 13 TRBV10-3 CAISDRSAYEQYF TGTGCCATCAGTGATCGGAGTGCTTACGAGCAGTACTTC
once - TRBJ1-4 13 TRBV18 CATGFGTNEKLFF TGTGCCACAGGGTTTGGGACTAATGAAAAACTGTTTTTT
many TRBD2 TRBJ2-1 18 TRBV20-1 CSGIGEAGVPGGYNEQFF TGCAGTGGAATCGGGGAAGCGGGAGTTCCCGGGGGGTACAATGAGCAGTTCTTC
many - TRBJ1-1 14 TRBV28 CASSTRLVNTEAFF TGTGCCAGCAGTACACGCCTGGTGAACACTGAAGCTTTCTTT
- TRBD2 TRBJ2-2 15 TRBV2 CASSDGAGVPGELFF TGTGCCAGCAGTGACGGGGCGGGAGTACCCGGGGAGCTGTTTTTT
- - TRBJ1-4 15 TRBV12-3/TRBV12-4 CASSSYPRSGEKLFF TGTGCCAGCAGTTCATATCCCAGGTCTGGTGAAAAACTGTTTTTT
- - TRBJ2-7 15 TRBV3-1 CASSHTGTLTYEQYF TGTGCCAGCAGCCATACCGGGACTCTCACCTACGAGCAGTACTTC
- - TRBJ2-5 13 TRBV12-3/TRBV12-4 CATGETLQETQYF TGTGCCACCGGGGAGACCCTACAAGAGACCCAGTACTTC